The following is a T cell receptor beta chain sequence with its context. Germline lookup yields CDR1 MNHNS and CDR2 SASEGT. The CDR3 is made up of 14 amino acids. V lost 3 bases to trimming and J lost 1 base, with 10 bases between them. Produced via immunoSEQ multiplex PCR; TCRdb's table is partial and in-frame only. The sample contains about 18,000 clones, 80% to 85% of which appear only once. The data were taken from a study of T cell changes during pregnancy in multiple sclerosis. The source of this sequence is a female donor in good health, enrolled as a control in a pregnancy study. The rearrangement uses TRBV6-1 and TRBJ2-7; D is perhaps TRBD2 (5 bases). Here the sequenced sample was CD8+ T cells from peripheral blood mononuclear cells, taken in the third trimester of pregnancy. Here the CDR3 reads CASSDRGISYEQYF. CDR3 nucleotides: TGTGCCAGCAGTGATAGAGGGATTTCCTACGAGCAGTACTTC.